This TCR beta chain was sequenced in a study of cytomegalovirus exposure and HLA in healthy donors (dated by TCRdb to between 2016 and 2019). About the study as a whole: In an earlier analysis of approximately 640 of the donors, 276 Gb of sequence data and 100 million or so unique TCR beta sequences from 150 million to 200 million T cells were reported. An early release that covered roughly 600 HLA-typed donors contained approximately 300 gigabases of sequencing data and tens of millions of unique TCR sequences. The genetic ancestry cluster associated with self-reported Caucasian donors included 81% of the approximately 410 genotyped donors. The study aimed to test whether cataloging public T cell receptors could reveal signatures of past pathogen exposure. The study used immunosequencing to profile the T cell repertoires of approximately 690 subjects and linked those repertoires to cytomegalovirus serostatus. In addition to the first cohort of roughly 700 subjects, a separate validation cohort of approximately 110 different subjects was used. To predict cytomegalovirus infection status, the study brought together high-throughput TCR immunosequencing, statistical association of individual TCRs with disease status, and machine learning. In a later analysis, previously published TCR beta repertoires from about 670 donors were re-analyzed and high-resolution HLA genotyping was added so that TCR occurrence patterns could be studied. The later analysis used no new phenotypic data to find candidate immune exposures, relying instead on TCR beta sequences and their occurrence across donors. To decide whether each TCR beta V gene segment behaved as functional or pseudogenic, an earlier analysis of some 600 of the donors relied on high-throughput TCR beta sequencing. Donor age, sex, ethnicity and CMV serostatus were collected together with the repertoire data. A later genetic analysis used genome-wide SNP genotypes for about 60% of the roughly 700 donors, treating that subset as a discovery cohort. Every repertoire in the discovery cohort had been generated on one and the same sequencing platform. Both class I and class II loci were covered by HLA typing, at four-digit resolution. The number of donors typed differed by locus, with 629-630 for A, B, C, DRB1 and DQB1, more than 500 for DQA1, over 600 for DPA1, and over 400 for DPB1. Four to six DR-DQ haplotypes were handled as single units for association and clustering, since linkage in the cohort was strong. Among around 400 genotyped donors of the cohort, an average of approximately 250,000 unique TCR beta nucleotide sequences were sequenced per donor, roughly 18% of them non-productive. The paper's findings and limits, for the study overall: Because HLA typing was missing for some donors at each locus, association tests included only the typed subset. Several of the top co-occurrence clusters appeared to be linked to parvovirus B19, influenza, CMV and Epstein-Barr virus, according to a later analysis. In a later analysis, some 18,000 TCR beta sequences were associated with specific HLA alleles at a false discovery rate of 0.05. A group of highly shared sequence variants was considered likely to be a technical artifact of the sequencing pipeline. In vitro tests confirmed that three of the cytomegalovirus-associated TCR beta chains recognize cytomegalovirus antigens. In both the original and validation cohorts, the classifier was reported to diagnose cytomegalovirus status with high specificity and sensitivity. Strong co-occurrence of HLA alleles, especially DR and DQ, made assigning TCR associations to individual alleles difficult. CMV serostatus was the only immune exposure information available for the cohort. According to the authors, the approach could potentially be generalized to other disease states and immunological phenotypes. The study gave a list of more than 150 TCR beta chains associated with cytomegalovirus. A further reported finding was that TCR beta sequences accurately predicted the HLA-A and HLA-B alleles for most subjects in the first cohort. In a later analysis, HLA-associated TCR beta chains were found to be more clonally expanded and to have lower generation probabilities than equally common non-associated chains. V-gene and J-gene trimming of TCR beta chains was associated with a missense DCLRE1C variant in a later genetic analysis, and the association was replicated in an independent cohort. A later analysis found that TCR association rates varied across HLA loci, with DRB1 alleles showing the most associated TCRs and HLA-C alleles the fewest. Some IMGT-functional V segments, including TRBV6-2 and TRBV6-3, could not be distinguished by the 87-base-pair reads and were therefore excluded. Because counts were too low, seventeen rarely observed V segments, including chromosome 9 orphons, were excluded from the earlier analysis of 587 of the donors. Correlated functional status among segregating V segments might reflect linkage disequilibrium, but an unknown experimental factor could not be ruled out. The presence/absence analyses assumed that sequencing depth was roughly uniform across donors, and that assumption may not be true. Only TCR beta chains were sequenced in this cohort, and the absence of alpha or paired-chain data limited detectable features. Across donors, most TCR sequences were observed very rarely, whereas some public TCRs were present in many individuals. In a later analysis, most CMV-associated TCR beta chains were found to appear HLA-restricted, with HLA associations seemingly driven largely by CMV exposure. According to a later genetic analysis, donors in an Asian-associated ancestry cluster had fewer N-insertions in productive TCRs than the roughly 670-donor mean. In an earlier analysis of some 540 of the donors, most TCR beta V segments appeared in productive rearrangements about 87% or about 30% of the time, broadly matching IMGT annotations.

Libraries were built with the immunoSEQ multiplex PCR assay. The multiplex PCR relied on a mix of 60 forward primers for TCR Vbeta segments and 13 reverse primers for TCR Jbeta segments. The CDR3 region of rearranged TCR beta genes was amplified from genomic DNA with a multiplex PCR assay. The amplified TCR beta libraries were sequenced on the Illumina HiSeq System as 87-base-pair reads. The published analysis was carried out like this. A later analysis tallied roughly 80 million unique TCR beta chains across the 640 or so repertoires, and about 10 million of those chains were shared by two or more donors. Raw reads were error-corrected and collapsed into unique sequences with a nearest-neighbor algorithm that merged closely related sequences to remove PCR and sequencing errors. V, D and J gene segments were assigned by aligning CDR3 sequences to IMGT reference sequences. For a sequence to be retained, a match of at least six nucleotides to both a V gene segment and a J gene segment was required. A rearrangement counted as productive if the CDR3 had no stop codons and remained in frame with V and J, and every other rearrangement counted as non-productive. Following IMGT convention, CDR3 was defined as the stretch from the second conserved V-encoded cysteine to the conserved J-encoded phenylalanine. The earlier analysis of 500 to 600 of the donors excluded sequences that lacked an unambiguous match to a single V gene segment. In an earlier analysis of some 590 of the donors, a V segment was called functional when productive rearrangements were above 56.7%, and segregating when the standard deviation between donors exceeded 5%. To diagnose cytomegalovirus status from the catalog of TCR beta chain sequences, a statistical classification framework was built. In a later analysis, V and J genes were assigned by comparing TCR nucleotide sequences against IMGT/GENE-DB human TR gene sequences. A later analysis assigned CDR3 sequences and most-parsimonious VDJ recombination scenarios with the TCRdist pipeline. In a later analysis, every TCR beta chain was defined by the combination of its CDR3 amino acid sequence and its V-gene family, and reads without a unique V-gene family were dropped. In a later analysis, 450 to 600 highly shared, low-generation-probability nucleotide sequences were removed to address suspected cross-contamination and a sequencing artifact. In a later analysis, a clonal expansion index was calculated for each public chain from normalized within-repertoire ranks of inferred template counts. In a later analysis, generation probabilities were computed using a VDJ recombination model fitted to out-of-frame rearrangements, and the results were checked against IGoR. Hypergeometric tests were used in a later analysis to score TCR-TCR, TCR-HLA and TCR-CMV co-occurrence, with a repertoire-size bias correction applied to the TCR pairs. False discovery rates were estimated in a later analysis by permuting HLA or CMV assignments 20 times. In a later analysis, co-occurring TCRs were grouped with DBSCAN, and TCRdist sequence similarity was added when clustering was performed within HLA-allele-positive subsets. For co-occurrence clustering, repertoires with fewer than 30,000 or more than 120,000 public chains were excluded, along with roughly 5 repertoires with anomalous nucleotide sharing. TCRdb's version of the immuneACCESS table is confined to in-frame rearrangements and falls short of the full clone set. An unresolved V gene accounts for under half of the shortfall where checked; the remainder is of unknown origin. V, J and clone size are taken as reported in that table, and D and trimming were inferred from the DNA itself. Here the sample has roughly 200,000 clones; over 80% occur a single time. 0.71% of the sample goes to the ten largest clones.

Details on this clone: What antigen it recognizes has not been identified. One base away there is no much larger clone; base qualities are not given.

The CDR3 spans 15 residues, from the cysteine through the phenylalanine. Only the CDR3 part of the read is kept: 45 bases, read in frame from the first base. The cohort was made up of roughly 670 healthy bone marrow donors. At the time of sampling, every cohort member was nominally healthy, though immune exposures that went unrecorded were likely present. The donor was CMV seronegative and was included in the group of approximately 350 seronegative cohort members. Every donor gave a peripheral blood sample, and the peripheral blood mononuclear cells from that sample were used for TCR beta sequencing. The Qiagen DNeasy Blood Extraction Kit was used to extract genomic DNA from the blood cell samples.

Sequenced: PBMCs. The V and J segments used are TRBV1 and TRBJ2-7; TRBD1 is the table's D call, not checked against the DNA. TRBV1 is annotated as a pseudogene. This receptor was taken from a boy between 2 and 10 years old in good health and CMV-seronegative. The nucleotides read TGCACCAGCAGCCTCAACCCGGACAGGGGTTACGAGCAGTACTTC. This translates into CTSSLNPDRGYEQYF.